The TCR beta chain described here comes from a study of blood T cell repertoires in COVID-19. Turning to the study itself: Samples representing acute and convalescent COVID-19 were sourced from the United States, Italy and Spain. Nucleic acid was either cDNA or gDNA, and it came from T cells, B-cell-depleted T cells, or PBMCs.

The participants were between about 18 and 100 years old and came from under 25 US areas. Study processing details: Amplification from reference gene primers served as the basis for estimated nucleated cell counts. Produced via immunoSEQ multiplex PCR; TCRdb's table is partial and in-frame only. From that table come the V and J calls and clone size; the DNA was used to work out D and trimming. This table has approximately 190,000 clones, roughly 80% appearing once. V gave up 6 bases and J gave up 8 bases, with 13 bases separating them. CDR3 length equals 12 residues. The sequenced material came from PBMCs or T cells enriched from blood (not recorded which). The TCR comes from a man aged 35 to 55 who had recovered from COVID-19. The rearrangement joins TRBV12-3 or TRBV12-4 to TRBJ1-1; no clear D gene. CDR3 DNA: TGTGCCAGCAGCCTAATCCTTAGCGAAGCTTTCTTT. It codes for CASSLILSEAFF.